The clone carrying this T cell receptor beta chain has a count of ten or more. Its antigen is currently unknown. This entry belongs to a study of early T cells in non-severe SARS-CoV-2 infection. Across the study: Investigators sequenced bulk RNA drawn from unsorted whole blood, and chains remained unpaired. Study-level results: Reliance on VDJdb matching favored anti-spike CD8 responses; private and CD4 specificities were missed.

TCRdb reprocessed the 5' RACE reads with MiXCR, giving one entry per CDR3 protein. The data contain 40,000 to 55,000 distinct CDR3 sequences, 12% of them singletons. Trimming pared 5 bases from V and 12 bases from J, leaving 11 bases between. The CDR3 loop spans 11 amino acids. From germline, CDR1 is SNHLY and CDR2 FYNNEI. The TCR was taken from an adult who was a healthcare worker with PCR-confirmed SARS-CoV-2 infection or an uninfected control (not recorded which). The sample taken for sequencing was whole blood. The chain combines TRBV2 with TRBJ2-1; D might be TRBD1 (6 bases). In DNA, the CDR3 is TGTGCCAGCAGTCCCCAAGGGGGGCAGTTCTTC. Its translation: CASSPQGGQFF.